Presented here are 22 T cell receptor beta chains from one specimen sequenced in a study of T cell responses to AZD1222 COVID-19 vaccine. TCRdb keeps only in-frame clones here, not all; method: immunoSEQ multiplex PCR. The data contain some 120,000 clones, approximately 89% of them singletons. The source material was peripheral blood, sampled on day 0 of AZD1222 vaccination. The receptors here all came from an adult in good health.

V usage is TRBV21-1 and J usage is TRBJ1-5. TRBV21-1 is a known pseudogene. This CDR3 has 12 amino acids. The CDR3 reads CASSSPSQPQHF. The CDR3 nucleotides are TGTGCCAGCAGCTCCCCAAGTCAGCCCCAGCATTTT.

This sequence joins TRBV6-2 or TRBV6-3 and TRBJ1-4, with a weak D call TRBD1 (6 bases). Germline V gene sequence: CDR1 MNHEY, CDR2 SVGEGT. Trimming left V 5 bases short and J 10 bases short, with 20 bases between. The CDR3 is 15 residues long. CDR3 sequence reads: CASSTLQGGIVKLFF. The CDR3 DNA reads as TGTGCCAGCAGTACTCTACAGGGAGGTATTGTAAAACTGTTTTTT.

This clone was detected once. In DNA form, the CDR3 reads TGTGCCACCAGTGACCCGGGCCCGAACACCGGGGAGCTGTTTTTT. Its translation is CATSDPGPNTGELFF. The chain is built from TRBV24-1 and TRBJ2-2; D gene unclear. CDR3 length: 15 residues. Germline CDR1 reads KGHDR; CDR2 reads SFDVKD. The V end lost 4 bases, the J end lost 0 bases, and 8 bases lay between the germline ends.

V gene TRBV27 combines with J gene TRBJ1-3, with D perhaps matching TRBD1 (5 bases). Trimming left V 5 bases short and J 3 bases short, with 11 bases between. Looked up from germline, CDR1 is MNHEY and CDR2 is SMNVEV (reference sequence). CDR3 length: 14 residues. The DNA of the CDR3 is TGTGCCAGCAGTCGACAGAGGCTTGGAAACACCATATATTTT. Translating gives CASSRQRLGNTIYF.

The table lists this clone with a count of one. V usage is TRBV9 and J usage is TRBJ1-6, with 8 bases identical to TRBD1. The CDR3 is 15 amino acids. Trimming cost V 1 base and J 8 bases; bases outside gene matches: 5. Germline CDR1 reads SGDLS; CDR2 reads YYNGEE. CDR3 loop: CASSVQQGADSPLHF. The CDR3 nucleotides read TGTGCCAGCAGCGTACAGCAGGGGGCCGATTCACCCCTCCACTTT.

The gene calls are TRBV18 and TRBJ2-2; D is perhaps TRBD1 (6 bases). The germline V and J ends were trimmed by 6 bases and 0 bases, with 11 bases remaining between them. The CDR3 runs 15 residues. Germline V gene lookup returns CDR1 KGHSH and CDR2 LQKENI. The CDR3 spells CASSQDSANTGELFF. In nucleotides, the CDR3 is TGTGCCAGCTCTCAGGACAGCGCGAACACCGGGGAGCTGTTTTTT.

The V and J genes are TRBV4-1 and TRBJ2-7; no definite D call. CDR1 is MGHRA, CDR2 YSYEKL, per germline. V lost 0 bases and J 1 base, leaving 10 bases between the germline ends. This CDR3 comprises 15 residues. CDR3 loop: CASSQEVNPSYEQYF. The CDR3 DNA reads TGCGCCAGCAGCCAAGAAGTCAACCCATCCTACGAGCAGTACTTC.

The V gene is TRBV28, the J gene TRBJ1-1; 7 nucleotides match TRBD1. V shed 6 bases and J 4 bases; nucleotides not matched to a gene: 5. This CDR3 has 13 amino acids. CDR1 MDHEN and CDR2 SYDVKM come from the germline V gene. The CDR3 region is CASRSTGVTEAFF. The CDR3 bases are TGTGCCAGCAGGTCTACAGGGGTCACTGAAGCTTTCTTT. The full variable domain, its missing parts supplied by reference TRBV28 and TRBJ1-1, is DVKVTQSSRYLVKRTGEKVFLECVQDMDHENMFWYRQDPGLGLRLIYFSYDVKMKEKGDIPEGYSVSREKKERFSLILESASTNQTSMYLCASRSTGVTEAFFGQGTRLTVV.

The J gene is TRBJ1-1, the V gene TRBV30; maybe TRBD1 (5 bases). Trimming pared 7 bases from V and 4 bases from J, leaving 16 bases between. The CDR3 is made up of 13 amino acids. The germline V gene encodes CDR1 GTSNPN and CDR2 SVGIG (reference sequence). CDR3 sequence reads: CAFRRGSGTEAFF. In DNA, the CDR3 is TGTGCCTTTCGTCGGGGGTCGGGCACTGAAGCTTTCTTT.

The J gene is TRBJ2-3, the V gene TRBV9, with TRBD2 matching over 10 bases. Per germline, CDR1 SGDLS and CDR2 YYNGEE. CDR3 size: 15 residues. Trimming cost V 1 base and J 7 bases; bases outside gene matches: 6. CDR3 region: CASSVRAGGQNTQYF. The CDR3 region has the DNA TGTGCCAGCAGCGTACGAGCGGGGGGGCAAAATACGCAGTATTTT.

The chain has TRBV30 and TRBJ1-1, with D possibly TRBD1 on 5 matching bases. Germline lookup yields CDR1 GTSNPN and CDR2 SVGIG (reference sequence). Trimming pared 0 bases from V and 4 bases from J, leaving 9 bases between. This CDR3 has 13 amino acids. The CDR3 here is CAWSVRGGTEAFF. The CDR3 nucleotides read TGTGCCTGGAGTGTAAGGGGCGGCACTGAAGCTTTCTTT.

The chain employs TRBV19 and TRBJ2-5, with TRBD1 matching 8 bases. The junction had 10 bases not matched to a gene; V was cut back by 5 bases and J by 5 bases. CDR3 length: 15 residues. Germline V CDR1 and CDR2: LNHDA, SQIVND (reference sequence). The CDR3: CASSLSDRAVETQYF. The DNA for the CDR3 is TGTGCCAGTAGTTTGTCGGACAGGGCTGTTGAGACCCAGTACTTC.

The J gene is TRBJ2-7, the V gene TRBV6-2 or TRBV6-3, with D perhaps matching TRBD2 (5 bases). In germline, CDR1 is MNHEY, CDR2 SVGEGT. V lost 5 bases and J lost 0, with 14 bases in between. CDR3 size: 15 residues. CDR3 region: CASSRTSATSYEQYF. The CDR3, as DNA: TGTGCCAGCAGTCGGACTTCGGCAACCTCCTACGAGCAGTACTTC.

Concerning this clone itself: A read error may produce the germline difference seen at one junction end. The chain carries TRBV7-7 and TRBJ2-5; 8 nucleotides align to TRBD1. Germline CDR1 and CDR2: SSHAT and FNYEAQ (reference sequence). CDR3 length equals 15 residues. The CDR3 loop reads CASSLAGQGTETQYF. CDR3 DNA: TGTGCTAGCAGCTTAGCCGGACAGGGAACAGAGACCCAGTACTTC. The variable domain in full, completed from reference TRBV7-7 and TRBJ2-5, reads GAGVSQSPRYKVTKRGQDVTLRCDPISSHATLYWYQQALGQGPEFLTYFNYEAQPDKSGLPSDRFSAERPEGSISTLTIQRTEQRDSAMYRCASSLAGQGTETQYFGPGTRLLVL.

This clone appeared a single time. J is TRBJ2-5 and V is TRBV4-1; no clear D gene. CDR1 and CDR2 from the germline V gene are MGHRA and YSYEKL. This CDR3 spans 16 amino acids. The V end was cut by 0 bases, the J end by 1 base, with 12 bases between. The CDR3 loop reads CASSQDGAATQETQYF. The DNA for the CDR3 is TGCGCCAGCAGCCAAGATGGCGCAGCGACCCAAGAGACCCAGTACTTC.

The rearrangement joins TRBV7-2 to TRBJ1-1; D ambiguous. Per germline, CDR1 SGHTA and CDR2 FQGNSA. The CDR3 runs to 14 residues. V gave up 5 bases and J gave up 8 bases, with 18 bases separating them. Written as DNA, the CDR3 is TGTGCCAGCAGCCTGGAGTTGGCCTCGGGGGAAGCTTTCTTT. Amino acid sequence: CASSLELASGEAFF.

This chain links TRBV5-1 with TRBJ1-4; no clear D gene. With 4 bases removed from V and 8 bases from J, the gap between germline ends came to 12 bases. The CDR3 sequence is 13 residues long. Germline lookup yields CDR1 SGHRS and CDR2 YFSETQ. In nucleotides, the CDR3 is TGCGCCAGCAGCCTAACGGGCCCCGAAAAACTGTTTTTT. This gives the protein CASSLTGPEKLFF.

The rearrangement uses TRBV11-2 and TRBJ2-7, with 8 bases identical to TRBD1. CDR1 and CDR2 (germline): SGHAT, FQNNGV. V was pared by 1 base and J by 6 bases, with 8 bases of the junction left unmatched. This CDR3 is built from 15 residues. CDR3 region: CASSLAGQGAGEQYF. The CDR3 DNA is TGTGCCAGCAGCTTAGCAGGGCAGGGGGCAGGCGAGCAGTACTTC.

The genes are TRBV4-1 and TRBJ1-3; D possibly corresponds to TRBD1 (6 bases). Germline loops: CDR1 MGHRA, CDR2 YSYEKL. V gave up 3 bases and J gave up 2 bases, with 11 bases separating them. This CDR3 comprises 15 residues. The CDR3 DNA follows: TGCGCCAGCAGCCAGGGGGCTGGGGCTGGAAACACCATATATTTT. This encodes CASSQGAGAGNTIYF.

The chain carries TRBV3-1 (or the pseudogene TRBV3-2) and TRBJ2-7; D gene unclear. This CDR3 has 16 amino acids. CDR1 and CDR2 from the germline V gene are LGHDT and YNNKEL (reference sequence). V lost 3 bases and J lost 0, with 15 bases in between. In DNA, the CDR3 is TGTGCCAGCAGCCACCCTCGGGTCCTCTCCTCCTACGAGCAGTACTTC. The encoded protein is CASSHPRVLSSYEQYF.

J is TRBJ1-2 and V is TRBV5-4; 9 nucleotides agree with TRBD1. The CDR3 sequence is 15 residues long. The germline V gene encodes CDR1 SGHNT and CDR2 YYREEE (reference sequence). V shed 5 bases and J 4 bases; nucleotides not matched to a gene: 9. The CDR3 coding sequence is TGTGCCAGCAGACAGGGACAGGGCATAACCTATGGCTACACCTTC. Protein product: CASRQGQGITYGYTF.

This clone was counted a few times. This chain uses TRBV3-1 (or the pseudogene TRBV3-2) with TRBJ1-2; TRBD1 might be the D (6 bases). The CDR3 is made up of 15 amino acids. V was clipped by 3 bases and J by 8 bases, with 19 bases between them. Per the germline V gene, CDR1 is LGHDT and CDR2 is YNNKEL (reference sequence). The CDR3 nucleotides are TGTGCCAGCAGCCAGCCGGGACATAAACTGGAAGGCTACACCTTC. Its translation is CASSQPGHKLEGYTF.